These 21 T cell receptor beta chains share one sample of origin, sequenced in a study of naive and memory T cell subsets. Both TRBC1 and TRBC2 were covered by a beta constant-region primer of two equimolar oligonucleotides. Four rounds of PCR amplified the ligated cDNA using nested alpha and beta constant-region primers plus SP2. TCRdb redid the calling of the UMI-ligation and nested PCR reads with MiXCR, one entry per CDR3 protein. The sample includes around 83,000 distinct CDR3 sequences, around 10% seen only once; the top ten take 0.12% to 0.15%. The antigens these receptors bind are not known. Study-wide findings and caveats: A few larger clonotypes appeared in naive repertoires, especially CD8, possibly memory cells re-expressing CD45RA.

Material for sequencing was naive CD4+ T cells from blood. Receptor source: a human donor in good health.

The J gene is TRBJ1-5, the V gene TRBV4-3; unclear D gene. Trimming removed 0 bases at V and 4 bases at J, with 10 bases between. Germline V lookup: CDR1 LGHNA, CDR2 YSLEER. CDR3 length: 15 residues. The CDR3 sequence is CASSQERSINQPQHF. CDR3 bases: TGCGCCAGCAGCCAAGAACGCAGCATTAATCAGCCCCAGCATTTT.

This sequence joins TRBV12-3 or TRBV12-4 and TRBJ1-4, with TRBD1 identical over 8 bases. Trimming cost V 5 bases and J 3 bases; bases outside gene matches: 8. The CDR3 is 16 amino acids. CDR3 DNA: TGTGCCAGCAGTCCCCAGGGGGCTGTGGCTAATGAAAAACTGTTTTTT. Translation: CASSPQGAVANEKLFF.

The J gene is TRBJ2-5, the V gene TRBV7-2; the D gene is possibly TRBD2 (5 bases). Per the germline V gene, CDR1 is SGHTA and CDR2 is FQGNSA. The CDR3 loop spans 14 amino acids. V was cut by 2 bases and J by 5 bases, with 12 bases left in between. The CDR3 sequence is CASSLIEGVETQYF. Written as DNA, the CDR3 is TGTGCCAGCAGCTTAATAGAGGGAGTGGAGACCCAGTACTTC.

V gene TRBV29-1 combines with J gene TRBJ2-2; D gene unclear. The germline V gene encodes CDR1 SQVTM and CDR2 ANQGSEA. The germline V and J ends were trimmed by 7 bases and 2 bases, with 20 bases remaining between them. The CDR3 covers 16 residues. The CDR3 DNA sequence: TGCAGCGCCTTTACCCGGAAGACTTACAACACCGGGGAGCTGTTTTTT. Translating it yields CSAFTRKTYNTGELFF.

The V and J genes are TRBV6-2 or TRBV6-3 and TRBJ2-7, with 7 bases lining up with TRBD2. CDR1 is MNHEY and CDR2 is SVGEGT in the germline V gene. The trim removed 10 bases at V and 3 bases at J, leaving 12 bases unmatched. The CDR3 extends over 14 amino acids. The CDR3, as DNA: TGTGCCACCGTGGAAAGCGGGGCGATCTACGAGCAGTACTTC. Translation gives CATVESGAIYEQYF.

This clonotype was seen at least ten times. CDR3 sequence reads: CASSLVSGAGKTQYF. CDR3 DNA: TGTGCCAGCAGTTTAGTATCGGGGGCCGGAAAGACCCAGTACTTC. This chain joins TRBV28 and TRBJ2-5; D tentatively reads TRBD1 or TRBD2 (6 bases each). The germline V and J ends were trimmed by 2 bases and 6 bases, with 16 bases remaining between them. CDR1 MDHEN and CDR2 SYDVKM come from the germline V gene. The CDR3 has 15 amino acids. Together with reference TRBV28 and TRBJ2-5, the CDR3 gives the full variable domain: DVKVTQSSRYLVKRTGEKVFLECVQDMDHENMFWYRQDPGLGLRLIYFSYDVKMKEKGDIPEGYSVSREKKERFSLILESASTNQTSMYLCASSLVSGAGKTQYFGPGTRLLVL.

The chain carries TRBV6-6 and TRBJ2-3; TRBD1 matches at 11 bases. V lost 6 bases to trimming and J lost 1 base; unmatched junction nucleotides: 6. The CDR3 contains 16 residues. The germline CDR1 and CDR2 sequences are MNHNY and SVGAGI (reference sequence). The CDR3 coding sequence is TGTGCCAGCAGGACCGGGACAGGGGGTCGCACAGATACGCAGTATTTT. This gives the protein CASRTGTGGRTDTQYF.

The rearrangement links TRBV5-1 to TRBJ1-1; TRBD1 agrees at 8 bases. The CDR3 is 16 residues long. Germline V gene data show CDR1 as SGHRS and CDR2 as YFSETQ. J gave up 5 bases and V 5 bases, and 14 bases lay outside the gene matches. The CDR3 sequence is CASRLTGVEVRTEAFF. The CDR3 nucleotides are TGCGCCAGCAGATTGACAGGGGTTGAGGTCAGGACTGAAGCTTTCTTT.

This clonotype was seen ten or more times. This chain joins TRBV13 and TRBJ2-1, with TRBD2 identical over 11 bases. After removal of 5 bases from V and 0 bases from J, the junction contained 6 bases not matched to a gene. CDR3 size: 17 residues. From germline, CDR1 is PRHDT and CDR2 FYEKMQ (reference sequence). This CDR3 is CASSRRLAGSSYNEQFF. CDR3 sequence (DNA): TGTGCCAGCAGCCGAAGACTAGCGGGAAGCTCCTACAATGAGCAGTTCTTC.

This clonotype showed up many times. CDR3 in amino acids: CASSLKRTSGIQETQYF. CDR3 DNA sequence: TGTGCCAGCAGCTTAAAGCGGACTAGCGGCATCCAAGAGACCCAGTACTTC. The J gene is TRBJ2-5, the V gene TRBV7-2; 10 bases are a match to TRBD2. Germline V gives CDR1 SGHTA, CDR2 FQGNSA. The CDR3 length is 17 residues. Losses at the gene ends were 2 bases for V and 1 base for J; bases not matched to a gene: 7. Filled out from reference TRBV7-2 and TRBJ2-5, the complete variable domain reads GAGVSQSPSNKVTEKGKDVELRCDPISGHTALYWYRQSLGQGLEFLIYFQGNSAPDKSGLPSDRFSAERTGGSVSTLTIQRTQQEDSAVYLCASSLKRTSGIQETQYFGPGTRLLVL.

Remarks on this clonotype: The junction does not match germline at one end; this may be a read error. This chain's CDR3 is CASLGGIGPYGQYF. The CDR3 coding sequence is TGTGCCTCCCTGGGCGGGATTGGACCCTACGGGCAGTACTTC. V gene TRBV6-1 combines with J gene TRBJ2-7; weak D call: TRBD2 (6 bases). The CDR3 loop spans 14 amino acids. Germline V lookup: CDR1 MNHNS, CDR2 SASEGT.

This clonotype came up many times. J is TRBJ2-7 and V is TRBV12-3 or TRBV12-4; a possible D gene is TRBD1 (6 bases). Trimming left V 6 bases short and J 6 bases short, with 12 bases between. The CDR3 consists of 12 residues. Here the CDR3 reads CASSYGQSEQYF. The CDR3 coding sequence is TGTGCCAGCAGCTACGGACAGTCCGAGCAGTACTTC.

This clonotype was counted only a few times. This chain links TRBV20-1 with TRBJ2-7; tentatively, D is TRBD2 (5 bases). Germline CDR1 reads DFQATT; CDR2 reads SNEGSKA (reference sequence). The CDR3 is 12 residues long. Trimming removed 6 bases at V and 6 bases at J, with 15 bases between. The CDR3 loop is CSATPRGSEQYF. The CDR3 DNA reads as TGCAGTGCCACGCCCCGGGGATCCGAGCAGTACTTC.

This clonotype was detected ten times or more. This chain links TRBV6-2 or TRBV6-3 with TRBJ2-7; TRBD2 matches 7 bases. Germline CDR1 MNHEY, CDR2 SVGEGT. The CDR3 contains 15 residues. Trimming at V came to 6 bases and at J to 3 bases, leaving 11 bases not matched to a gene. The CDR3 nucleotides are TGTGCCAGCAGCTCTACAGCGGGAATAAGCTACGAGCAGTACTTC. Protein product: CASSSTAGISYEQYF.

CDR3 in amino acids: CASSYSLGTGELFF. DNA of the CDR3: TGTGCCAGCAGTTACTCGCTGGGTACCGGGGAGCTGTTTTTT. The J gene is TRBJ2-2, the V gene TRBV6-2 or TRBV6-3; D remains unclear. This CDR3 is 14 amino acids long. CDR1 is MNHEY and CDR2 is SVGEGT in the germline V gene. The germline V and J ends were trimmed by 0 bases and 5 bases, with 7 bases remaining between them.

This rearrangement joins TRBV29-1 to TRBJ1-1; weak D call: TRBD1 (5 bases). This CDR3 has 12 amino acids. Germline CDR1 SQVTM, CDR2 ANQGSEA. The V and J ends lost 6 bases and 4 bases respectively, with 12 bases between them. In DNA, the CDR3 is TGCAGCGTGGCGGGTAGGGGCACTGAAGCTTTCTTT. Translated: CSVAGRGTEAFF.

The chain employs TRBV2 and TRBJ2-1, with a tentative D call TRBD2 (9 bases). Trimming stripped 4 bases from V and 2 bases from J, with 21 bases between. This CDR3 has 18 amino acids. Germline values: CDR1 SNHLY, CDR2 FYNNEI. As DNA, the CDR3 is TGTGCCAGCAGTGGACAGGGGTGGCGGGGGGGTACCTACAATGAGCAGTTCTTC. Translation gives CASSGQGWRGGTYNEQFF.

This clonotype was seen only a few times. The V gene is TRBV29-1, the J gene TRBJ1-2; D remains ambiguous. V lost 5 bases, J lost 2 bases, and 12 bases lay in between. The CDR3 totals 13 residues. CDR1 is SQVTM, CDR2 ANQGSEA, per germline. The CDR3 DNA reads as TGCAGCGTTTACGGGGAAATAAACTATGGCTACACCTTC. It is translated as CSVYGEINYGYTF.

At least ten counts were recorded for this clonotype. The V call is TRBV12-3 or TRBV12-4, the J call TRBJ2-7; TRBD1 might be the D (7 bases). Trimming took 5 bases from V and 3 from J, leaving 20 bases between them. CDR3 length: 16 residues. CDR3 in DNA: TGTGCCAGCAGTCCACAGGCCGGGACAGCGGGCTACGAGCAGTACTTC. Amino acid sequence: CASSPQAGTAGYEQYF.

In this sample, this clonotype turned up many times. The genes are TRBV7-2 and TRBJ2-7; TRBD1 matches 11 bases. Germline trimming cut 5 bases from V and 2 bases from J; bases unmatched to any gene: 5. Per germline, CDR1 SGHTA and CDR2 FQGNSA. This CDR3 comprises 15 residues. CDR3 coding DNA: TGTGCCAGCAGCCCTGGGACAGGGGGGACCTACGAGCAGTACTTC. This encodes CASSPGTGGTYEQYF.

This clonotype was picked up a small number of times. The chain has TRBV11-3 and TRBJ2-2; no clear D gene. Germline lookup yields CDR1 SGHNT and CDR2 YENEEA. V dropped 5 bases and J dropped 6 bases, with 10 bases sitting between them. CDR3 length equals 13 residues. The CDR3 region is CASSPRPPGELFF. As DNA, the CDR3 is TGTGCCAGCAGCCCCCGTCCCCCCGGGGAGCTGTTTTTT.